Listed below are T cell receptor beta chains from one sample, sequenced in a study of T cell changes during pregnancy in multiple sclerosis. Profiling relied on immunoSEQ multiplex PCR, and the TCRdb table lists in-frame clones only, not all of them. The table records approximately 85,000 clones, 94% of them present only once. Material: peripheral blood, obtained in the third trimester of pregnancy. The source is a female donor with multiple sclerosis, enrolled in a pregnancy study. Both conserved end residues are part of each CDR3. The D gene is left open where the match is weak. The size field is filled for only some rows; it gives once, few, many or a size class.

J gene	clone size	V gene	D gene	CDR3 length	CDR3 DNA	CDR3 protein
TRBJ1-2	.	TRBV7-9	TRBD1	16	TGTGCCAGCAGCTTACCGGGACAGGGGAGTAACTATGGCTACACCTTC	CASSLPGQGSNYGYTF
TRBJ2-3	.	TRBV6-4	TRBD2	18	TGTGCCAGCAGTGACCGCTTGGACCTCCGGGGGGGCCACAATACGCAGTATTTT	CASSDRLDLRGGHNTQYF
TRBJ2-7	.	TRBV7-2	TRBD1	15	TGTGCCAGCAGCTCCCTAGGGACAGCCGGGAACAGGCAGTACTTC	CASSSLGTAGNRQYF
TRBJ2-1	.	TRBV7-6	.	16	TGTGCCAGCAGCTTAACGGGCCAGGGGACCTACAATGAGCAGTTCTTC	CASSLTGQGTYNEQFF
TRBJ1-4	.	TRBV20-1	.	11	TGCAGTGCTAGACAGGCGGAAAAACTGTTTTTT	CSARQAEKLFF
TRBJ1-1	.	TRBV10-3	TRBD1	12	TGTGCCATCAGGGACAGGGGTACTGAAGCTTTCTTT	CAIRDRGTEAFF
TRBJ1-2	once	TRBV7-9	.	12	TGTGCTGTCGGGGTTGGTAACTATGGCTACACCTTC	CAVGVGNYGYTF
TRBJ2-7	.	TRBV2	TRBD2	15	TGTGCCAGCAGTGAATGGCGGGGGGGCGCCTACGAGCAGTACTTC	CASSEWRGGAYEQYF
TRBJ2-7	once	TRBV7-6	TRBD1	14	TGTGCCAGCAGCCCCGGGACAGGGTTCGACGAGCAGTACTTC	CASSPGTGFDEQYF
TRBJ1-2	.	TRBV7-9	.	13	TGTGCCAGCAGCTTAAATACTAACTATGGCTACACCTTC	CASSLNTNYGYTF
TRBJ2-2	.	TRBV5-1	TRBD2	18	TGCGCCAGCAGTAAAGGAGATGCACTAGCGGGGGTGACCGGGGAGCTGTTTTTT	CASSKGDALAGVTGELFF
TRBJ1-3	.	TRBV6-1	.	14	TGTGCCAGCAGTGTGGCAGGGGCTGGAAACACCATATATTTT	CASSVAGAGNTIYF
TRBJ1-3	.	TRBV7-7	.	15	TGTGCTAGCAGCTTAAGGGCAGGGGCTGGAAACACCATATATTTT	CASSLRAGAGNTIYF
TRBJ2-4	.	TRBV6-1	TRBD2	17	TGTGCCAGCAGTGAAGCGTCGGCGGGGGGGACCAAAAACATTCAGTACTTC	CASSEASAGGTKNIQYF
TRBJ2-3	.	TRBV5-1	TRBD1	14	TGCGCCAGCAGCCGGGACAGGGGCACAGATACGCAGTATTTT	CASSRDRGTDTQYF
TRBJ2-3	.	TRBV27	TRBD2	17	TGTGCCAGCAGTCTGGGGACTAGCGGGGGGCGCCCAGATACGCAGTATTTT	CASSLGTSGGRPDTQYF
TRBJ1-2	.	TRBV6-5	.	11	TGTGCCAGCAGCCAGGGCTATGGCTACACCTTC	CASSQGYGYTF
TRBJ2-1	.	TRBV5-4	TRBD2	18	TGTGCCAGCAGCCCGTGGACTAGCGGGGGGGCGGCGTACAATGAGCAGTTCTTC	CASSPWTSGGAAYNEQFF
TRBJ2-7	once	TRBV6-5	TRBD1	14	TGTGCCAGCCTTCCGTCACAGGGGTTCGGCGAGCAGTACTTC	CASLPSQGFGEQYF
TRBJ2-5	.	TRBV15	TRBD1	16	TGTGCCACCAGGAGCCACCGGGACAGGGGTCGAGGGACCCAGTACTTC	CATRSHRDRGRGTQYF
TRBJ2-7	.	TRBV2	TRBD1	15	TGTGCCAGCAGTGGAGACAGGGGTATGACCTACGAGCAGTACTTC	CASSGDRGMTYEQYF
TRBJ2-5	.	TRBV2	TRBD2	14	TGTGCCAGCAGAACTAGCGGCGGAGGAGTGGCCCAGTACTTC	CASRTSGGGVAQYF
TRBJ1-1	.	TRBV9	.	15	TGTGCCAGCAGCGTAGAGGGGAGCGGGGGCACTGAAGCTTTCTTT	CASSVEGSGGTEAFF
TRBJ2-3	once	TRBV6-6	TRBD2	15	TGTGCCAGCCCCCCGGGCCGGGGGGAAGGAGATACGCAGTATTTT	CASPPGRGEGDTQYF
TRBJ1-2	.	TRBV4-1	TRBD1	17	TGCGCCAGCAGCCATGCCGGGACAGGGAACCTTAACTATGGCTACACCTTC	CASSHAGTGNLNYGYTF
TRBJ2-7	.	TRBV15	.	14	TGTGCCACCAGCACGCCACTAAGCTCCTACGAGCAGTACTTC	CATSTPLSSYEQYF
TRBJ1-6	.	TRBV6-5	.	14	TGTGCCAGCACCCGGGACTCCTATAATTCACCCCTCCACTTT	CASTRDSYNSPLHF
TRBJ2-7	.	TRBV5-1	.	16	TGCGCCAGCAGCCCGACGGCAGGCCTCTTAACCTACGAGCAGTACTTC	CASSPTAGLLTYEQYF
TRBJ1-2	.	TRBV27	TRBD1	14	TGTGCCAGCAGTCAAGGGACAGAGAGGACTGGCTACACCTTC	CASSQGTERTGYTF
TRBJ1-1	.	TRBV19	TRBD1	15	TGTGCCAGTAGTATGGGGGACAGAGGTTATACTGAAGCTTTCTTT	CASSMGDRGYTEAFF
TRBJ1-2	once	TRBV6-1	.	13	TGTGCCAGCAGCGGACAGCCAAACTATGGCTACACCTTC	CASSGQPNYGYTF
TRBJ1-2	.	TRBV5-8	TRBD1	15	TGTGCCAGCAGCCTCGGACAGGGGGCGAACTATGGCTACACCTTC	CASSLGQGANYGYTF
TRBJ1-2	few	TRBV29-1	TRBD1	12	TGCAGCGGGACCGGGACAGGGAATGGCTACACCTTC	CSGTGTGNGYTF
TRBJ1-5	.	TRBV2	.	14	TGTGCCAGCAGTAGTGGGAGGCCCAATCAGCCCCAGCATTTT	CASSSGRPNQPQHF
TRBJ2-3	.	TRBV5-4	TRBD1	15	TGTGCCAGCAGCTCTCGACAGGGGCGCACAGATACGCAGTATTTT	CASSSRQGRTDTQYF
TRBJ1-3	once	TRBV5-1	.	16	TGCGCCAGCAGCTTGGGGGGGGAATTCACTGGAAACACCATATATTTT	CASSLGGEFTGNTIYF